This T cell receptor beta chain was captured by sequencing in a study of early T cells in non-severe SARS-CoV-2 infection. This clonotype was seen a handful of times. Its specificity is not known. Findings and caveats of the study: Reliance on VDJdb matching favored anti-spike CD8 responses; private and CD4 specificities were missed.

Separate cDNA molecules each had unique molecular identifiers attached to them. TCRdb recomputed calls from the 5' RACE reads with MiXCR, one row per CDR3 protein. The table has approximately 79,000 distinct CDR3 sequences, 13% seen once. Germline V gene lookup returns CDR1 SGHRS and CDR2 YFSETQ. With V trimmed by 4 bases and J by 1 base, 2 bases remained unmatched. This CDR3 has 15 residues. This TCR came from an adult who was a healthcare worker with PCR-confirmed SARS-CoV-2 infection or an uninfected control (not recorded which). The J gene is TRBJ2-3, the V gene TRBV5-1, with TRBD2 matching 11 bases. The sequenced sample consisted of whole blood. The CDR3 sequence is CASSMTSGGTDTQYF. CDR3 DNA sequence: TGCGCCAGCAGCATGACTAGCGGGGGCACAGATACGCAGTATTTT.